A single sample gave rise to the 7 T cell receptor beta chains below, sequenced in a study of cytomegalovirus exposure and HLA in healthy donors. Here immunoSEQ multiplex PCR was the method, and the copy in TCRdb shows in-frame clones only, minus some. The repertoire holds some 200,000 clones, 90% to 95% seen once, with around 1% in the top ten. Sequencing input: PBMCs. Receptors were obtained from a woman between 18 and 30 years old in good health and CMV-seronegative.

The V and J genes are TRBV28 and TRBJ1-1; D not resolved. Looked up from germline, CDR1 is MDHEN and CDR2 is SYDVKM. This CDR3 is built from 14 residues. The V and J ends lost 3 bases and 1 base respectively, with 9 bases between them. The CDR3 DNA sequence: TGTGCCAGCAGTTTTTTACATCAGAACACTGAAGCTTTCTTT. This encodes CASSFLHQNTEAFF.

The V and J genes are TRBV5-1 and TRBJ2-5; TRBD2 matches at 9 bases. The CDR3 consists of 16 residues. The V and J ends lost 4 bases and 5 bases, in that order; junction bases with no gene match: 12. Germline V CDR1 and CDR2: SGHRS, YFSETQ. The CDR3 loop reads CASSPAVAGVGETQYF. CDR3 bases: TGCGCCAGCAGCCCGGCTGTAGCGGGAGTTGGTGAGACCCAGTACTTC.

This chain uses TRBV5-1 with TRBJ1-1, with 7 bases identical to TRBD1. V shed 4 bases and J 5 bases; nucleotides not matched to a gene: 8. This CDR3 is built from 14 residues. Germline V lookup: CDR1 SGHRS, CDR2 YFSETQ. CDR3 region: CASSPRGRGTEAFF. In DNA form, the CDR3 reads TGCGCCAGCAGCCCTAGGGGGCGCGGAACTGAAGCTTTCTTT.

For the CDR3, the DNA is TGCGCCAGCAGCCAAGTGGGCGGGGCCGGGGAGCTGTTTTTT. The encoded protein is CASSQVGGAGELFF. The gene calls are TRBV4-1 and TRBJ2-2, with D perhaps matching TRBD2 (6 bases). V lost 1 base to trimming and J lost 6 bases, with 9 bases between them. Germline loops: CDR1 MGHRA, CDR2 YSYEKL. The CDR3 length is 14 residues.

The gene calls are TRBV30 and TRBJ2-1; D possibly corresponds to TRBD2 (6 bases). V lost 3 bases, J lost 4 bases, and 13 bases lay in between. CDR1 is GTSNPN and CDR2 is SVGIG in the germline V gene (reference sequence). The CDR3 loop spans 14 amino acids. Here the CDR3 DNA reads TGTGCCTGGAGCCAGACGGGAGTTTACAATGAGCAGTTCTTC. It translates to CAWSQTGVYNEQFF.

V and J are TRBV30 and TRBJ2-1; D remains ambiguous. Germline-derived CDR1 and CDR2 are GTSNPN and SVGIG (reference sequence). This CDR3 region has 13 residues. Between the trimmed V and J ends, which lost 4 bases and 0 bases, there was a span of 7 bases. CDR3 DNA: TGTGCCTGGAACTCTAACTCCTACAATGAGCAGTTCTTC. This encodes CAWNSNSYNEQFF.

The chain joins TRBV27 to TRBJ1-2; D uncertain. From germline, CDR1 is MNHEY and CDR2 SMNVEV (reference sequence). This CDR3 region has 14 residues. V was cut by 4 bases and J by 2 bases, with 11 bases left in between. CDR3 loop: CASSSIPGNYGYTF. The CDR3 nucleotides read TGTGCCAGCAGTTCCATCCCGGGGAACTATGGCTACACCTTC.